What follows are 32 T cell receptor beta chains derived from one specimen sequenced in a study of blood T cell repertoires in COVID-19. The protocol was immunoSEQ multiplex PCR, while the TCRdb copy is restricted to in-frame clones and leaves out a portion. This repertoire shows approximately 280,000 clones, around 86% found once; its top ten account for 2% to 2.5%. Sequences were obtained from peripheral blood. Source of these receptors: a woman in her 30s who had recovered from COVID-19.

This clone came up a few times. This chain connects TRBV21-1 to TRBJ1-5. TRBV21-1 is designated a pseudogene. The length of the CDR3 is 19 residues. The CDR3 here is CASSPKLGPHPRGNQPQHF. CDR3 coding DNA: TGTGCCAGCAGCCCGAAACTAGGACCGCACCCTCGGGGCAATCAGCCCCAGCATTTT.

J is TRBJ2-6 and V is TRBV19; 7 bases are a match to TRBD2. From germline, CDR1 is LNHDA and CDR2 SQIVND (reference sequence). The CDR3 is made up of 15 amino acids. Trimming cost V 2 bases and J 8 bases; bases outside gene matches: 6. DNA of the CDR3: TGTGCCAGTAGTATAAATGGACTAGAGTCCAACGTCCTGACTTTC. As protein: CASSINGLESNVLTF.

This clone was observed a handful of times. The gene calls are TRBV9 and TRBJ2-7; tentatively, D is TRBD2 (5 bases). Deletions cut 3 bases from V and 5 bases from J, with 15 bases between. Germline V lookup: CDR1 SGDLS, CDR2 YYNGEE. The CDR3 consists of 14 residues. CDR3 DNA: TGTGCCAGCAGCGGTCCCCTAGCCGCCCACGAGCAGTACTTC. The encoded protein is CASSGPLAAHEQYF.

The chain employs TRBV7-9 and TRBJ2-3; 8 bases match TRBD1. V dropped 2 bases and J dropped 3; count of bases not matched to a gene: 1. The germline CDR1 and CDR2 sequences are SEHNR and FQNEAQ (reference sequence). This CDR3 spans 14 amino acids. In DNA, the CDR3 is TGTGCCAGCAGCTTAACAGGGGGAACAGATACGCAGTATTTT. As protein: CASSLTGGTDTQYF. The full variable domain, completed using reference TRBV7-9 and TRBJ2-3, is DTGVSQNPRHKITKRGQNVTFRCDPISEHNRLYWYRQTLGQGPEFLTYFQNEAQLEKSRLLSDRFSAERPKGSFSTLEIQRTEQGDSAMYLCASSLTGGTDTQYFGPGTRLTVL.

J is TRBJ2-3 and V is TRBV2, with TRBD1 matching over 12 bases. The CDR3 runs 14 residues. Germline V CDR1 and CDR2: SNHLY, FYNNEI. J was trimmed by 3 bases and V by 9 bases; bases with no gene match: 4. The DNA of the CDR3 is TGTGCCAGAGGGACAGGGGGCCGGACAGATACGCAGTATTTT. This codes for CARGTGGRTDTQYF.

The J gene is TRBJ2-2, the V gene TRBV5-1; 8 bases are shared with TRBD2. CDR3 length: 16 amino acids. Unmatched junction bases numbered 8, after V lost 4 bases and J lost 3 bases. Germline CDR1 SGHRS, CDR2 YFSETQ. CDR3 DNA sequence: TGCGCCAGCAGCACTTATAGCGGGACCGACACCGGGGAGCTGTTTTTT. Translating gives CASSTYSGTDTGELFF. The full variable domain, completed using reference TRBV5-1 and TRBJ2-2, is KAGVTQTPRYLIKTRGQQVTLSCSPISGHRSVSWYQQTPGQGLQFLFEYFSETQRNKGNFPGRFSGRQFSNSRSEMNVSTLELGDSALYLCASSTYSGTDTGELFFGEGSRLTVL.

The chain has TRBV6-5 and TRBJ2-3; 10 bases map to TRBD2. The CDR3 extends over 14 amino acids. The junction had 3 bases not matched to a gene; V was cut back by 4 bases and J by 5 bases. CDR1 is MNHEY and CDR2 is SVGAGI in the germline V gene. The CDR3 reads CASSLAGGGDTQYF. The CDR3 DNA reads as TGTGCCAGCAGTTTAGCGGGGGGAGGAGATACGCAGTATTTT.

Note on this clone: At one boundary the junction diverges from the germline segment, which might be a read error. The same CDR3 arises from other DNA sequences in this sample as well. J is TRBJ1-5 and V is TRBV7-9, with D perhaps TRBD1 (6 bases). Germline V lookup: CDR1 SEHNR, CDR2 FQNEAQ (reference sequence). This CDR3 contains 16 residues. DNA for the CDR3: TGTGCCAGCAGTTCCCTACAGGGTTCTAGCAATCAGCCTCAGCATTTT. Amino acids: CASSSLQGSSNQPQHF.

In nucleotides, the CDR3 is TGTGCCAGCAGCCGACTTCAGCCGTCCCGTGGTTCACCCCTCCACTTT. Protein product: CASSRLQPSRGSPLHF. The J gene is TRBJ1-6, the V gene TRBV3-1 (or the pseudogene TRBV3-2); D is unclear. The CDR3 has 16 residues. CDR1 LGHDT and CDR2 YNNKEL come from the germline V gene (reference sequence). V lost 4 bases and J 9 bases, leaving 19 bases between the germline ends.

The CDR3 sequence: CATSDPLGGSNEQFF. The CDR3, as DNA: TGTGCCACCAGTGATCCCCTCGGAGGGAGTAATGAGCAGTTCTTC. The chain has TRBV24-1 and TRBJ2-1; tentative D call: TRBD2 (6 bases). The CDR3 is 15 amino acids. From germline, CDR1 is KGHDR and CDR2 SFDVKD. Trimming shortened V by 3 bases and J by 7 bases, and 15 bases separated the two germline ends.

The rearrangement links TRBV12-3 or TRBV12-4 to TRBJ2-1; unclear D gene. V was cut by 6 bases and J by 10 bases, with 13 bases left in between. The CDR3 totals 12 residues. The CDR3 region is CASSLATGEQFF. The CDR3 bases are TGTGCCAGCAGCCTTGCAACCGGGGAGCAGTTCTTC.

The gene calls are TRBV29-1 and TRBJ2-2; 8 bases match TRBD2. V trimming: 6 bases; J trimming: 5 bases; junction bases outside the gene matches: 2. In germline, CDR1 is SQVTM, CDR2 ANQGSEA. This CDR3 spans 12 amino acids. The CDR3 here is CSVLAETGELFF. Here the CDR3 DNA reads TGCAGCGTACTAGCGGAAACCGGGGAGCTGTTTTTT.

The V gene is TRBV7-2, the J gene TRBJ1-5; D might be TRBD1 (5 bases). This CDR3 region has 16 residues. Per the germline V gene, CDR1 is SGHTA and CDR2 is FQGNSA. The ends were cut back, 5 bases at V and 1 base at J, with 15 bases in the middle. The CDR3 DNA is TGTGCCAGCAGCCCCCAGTCGGGGGACAGCAATCAGCCCCAGCATTTT. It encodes CASSPQSGDSNQPQHF. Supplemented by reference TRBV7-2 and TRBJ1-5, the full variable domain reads GAGVSQSPSNKVTEKGKDVELRCDPISGHTALYWYRQSLGQGLEFLIYFQGNSAPDKSGLPSDRFSAERTGGSVSTLTIQRTQQEDSAVYLCASSPQSGDSNQPQHFGDGTRLSIL.

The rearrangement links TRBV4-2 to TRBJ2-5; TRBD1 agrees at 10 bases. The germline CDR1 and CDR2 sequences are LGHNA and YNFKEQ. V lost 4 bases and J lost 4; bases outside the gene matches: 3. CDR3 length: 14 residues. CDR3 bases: TGTGCCAGCAGCCGGGACAGGGGAGGAGAGACCCAGTACTTC. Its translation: CASSRDRGGETQYF.

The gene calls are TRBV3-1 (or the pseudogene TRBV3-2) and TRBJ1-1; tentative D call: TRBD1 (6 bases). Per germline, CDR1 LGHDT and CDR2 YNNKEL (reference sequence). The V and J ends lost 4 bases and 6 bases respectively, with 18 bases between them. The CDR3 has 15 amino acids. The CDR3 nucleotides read TGTGCCAGCAGCCCTACCCACAGGGATTCGTCTGAAGCTTTCTTT. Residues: CASSPTHRDSSEAFF.

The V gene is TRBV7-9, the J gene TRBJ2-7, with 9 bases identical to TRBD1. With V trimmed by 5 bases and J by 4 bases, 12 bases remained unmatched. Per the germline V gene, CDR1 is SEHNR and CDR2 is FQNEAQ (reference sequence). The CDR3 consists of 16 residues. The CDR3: CASSRALDRGIYEQYF. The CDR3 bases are TGTGCCAGCAGCCGAGCTCTAGACAGGGGGATATACGAGCAGTACTTC. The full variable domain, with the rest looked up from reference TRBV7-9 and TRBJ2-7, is DTGVSQNPRHKITKRGQNVTFRCDPISEHNRLYWYRQTLGQGPEFLTYFQNEAQLEKSRLLSDRFSAERPKGSFSTLEIQRTEQGDSAMYLCASSRALDRGIYEQYFGPGTRLTVT.

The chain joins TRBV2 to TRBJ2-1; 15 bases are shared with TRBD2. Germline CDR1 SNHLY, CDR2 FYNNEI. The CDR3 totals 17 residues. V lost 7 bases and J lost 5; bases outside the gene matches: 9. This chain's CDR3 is CASIGTSGRRIDNEQFF. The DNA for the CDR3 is TGTGCCAGCATCGGGACTAGCGGGAGGCGGATAGACAATGAGCAGTTCTTC.

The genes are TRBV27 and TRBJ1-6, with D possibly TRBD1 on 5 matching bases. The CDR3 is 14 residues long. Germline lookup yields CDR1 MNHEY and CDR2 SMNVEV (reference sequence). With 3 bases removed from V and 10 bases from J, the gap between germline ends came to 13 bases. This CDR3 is CASSFDGGRSPLHF. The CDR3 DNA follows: TGTGCCAGCAGTTTCGACGGGGGACGATCACCCCTCCACTTT.

The CDR3 protein is CASSSLGGNQPQHF. The CDR3, as DNA: TGTGCCAGCAGTTCCCTAGGGGGTAACCAGCCCCAGCATTTT. The rearrangement uses TRBV7-9 and TRBJ1-5, with a possible D match to TRBD1 (6 bases). The germline V gene encodes CDR1 SEHNR and CDR2 FQNEAQ (reference sequence). This CDR3 is 14 amino acids long. Trimming left V 6 bases short and J 7 bases short, with 16 bases between.

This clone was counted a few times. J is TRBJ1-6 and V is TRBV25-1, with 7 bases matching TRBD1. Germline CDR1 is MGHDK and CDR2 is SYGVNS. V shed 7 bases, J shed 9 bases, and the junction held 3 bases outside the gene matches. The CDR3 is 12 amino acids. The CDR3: CASKGAGSPLHF. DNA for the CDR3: TGTGCCAGCAAGGGGGCCGGTTCACCCCTCCACTTT.

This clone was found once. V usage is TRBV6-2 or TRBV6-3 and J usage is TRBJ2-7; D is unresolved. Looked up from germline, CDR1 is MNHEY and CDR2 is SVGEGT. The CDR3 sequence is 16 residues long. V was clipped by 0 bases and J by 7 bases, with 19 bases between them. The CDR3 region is CASSYSRSGSTIEQYF. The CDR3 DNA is TGTGCCAGCAGTTACTCGAGATCCGGTTCTACCATAGAGCAGTACTTC.

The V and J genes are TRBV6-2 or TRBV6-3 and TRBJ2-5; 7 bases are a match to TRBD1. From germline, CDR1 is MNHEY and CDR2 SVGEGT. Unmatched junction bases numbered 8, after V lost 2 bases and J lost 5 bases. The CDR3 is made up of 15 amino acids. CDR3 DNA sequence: TGTGCCAGCAGTTACGGGGGACAGACCTGGGAGACCCAGTACTTC. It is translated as CASSYGGQTWETQYF.

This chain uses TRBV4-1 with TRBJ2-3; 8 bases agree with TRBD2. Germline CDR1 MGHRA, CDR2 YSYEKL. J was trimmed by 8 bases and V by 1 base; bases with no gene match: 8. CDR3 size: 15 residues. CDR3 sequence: CASSQGTAGAGTQYF. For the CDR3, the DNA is TGCGCCAGCAGCCAAGGGACAGCGGGGGCTGGTACGCAGTATTTT.

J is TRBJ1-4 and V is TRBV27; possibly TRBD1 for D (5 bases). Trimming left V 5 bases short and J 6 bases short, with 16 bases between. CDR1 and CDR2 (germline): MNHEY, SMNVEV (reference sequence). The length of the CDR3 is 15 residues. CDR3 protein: CASSEWDGGDEKLFF. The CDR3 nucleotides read TGTGCCAGCAGTGAATGGGACGGAGGGGATGAAAAACTGTTTTTT.

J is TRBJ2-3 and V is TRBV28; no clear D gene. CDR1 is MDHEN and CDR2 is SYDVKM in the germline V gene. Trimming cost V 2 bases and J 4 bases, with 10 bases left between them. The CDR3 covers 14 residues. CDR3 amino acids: CASSLSITADTQYF. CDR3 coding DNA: TGTGCCAGCAGTTTAAGTATTACAGCAGATACGCAGTATTTT.

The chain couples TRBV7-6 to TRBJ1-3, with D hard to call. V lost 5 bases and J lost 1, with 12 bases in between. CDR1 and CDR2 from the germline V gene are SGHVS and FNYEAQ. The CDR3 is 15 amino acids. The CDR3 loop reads CASSPTERSGNTIYF. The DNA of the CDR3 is TGTGCCAGCAGCCCCACCGAGAGATCTGGAAACACCATATATTTT.

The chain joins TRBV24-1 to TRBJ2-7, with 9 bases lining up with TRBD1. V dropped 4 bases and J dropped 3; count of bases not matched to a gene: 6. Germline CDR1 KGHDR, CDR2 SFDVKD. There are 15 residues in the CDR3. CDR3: CATSDPRTGVYEQYF. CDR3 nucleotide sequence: TGTGCCACCAGTGACCCCAGGACAGGGGTCTACGAGCAGTACTTC.

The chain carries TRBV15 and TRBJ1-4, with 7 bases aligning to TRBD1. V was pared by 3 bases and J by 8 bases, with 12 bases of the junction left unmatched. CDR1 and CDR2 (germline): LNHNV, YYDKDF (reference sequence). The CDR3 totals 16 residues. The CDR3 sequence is CATSRGTVEYGEKLFF. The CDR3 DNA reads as TGTGCCACCAGCAGGGGGACAGTTGAGTATGGAGAAAAACTGTTTTTT.

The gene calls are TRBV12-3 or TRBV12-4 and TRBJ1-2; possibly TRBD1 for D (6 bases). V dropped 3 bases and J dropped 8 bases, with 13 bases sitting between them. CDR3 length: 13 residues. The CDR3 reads CASSFLGAPGYTF. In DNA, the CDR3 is TGTGCCAGCAGTTTCTTGGGGGCGCCGGGCTACACCTTC.

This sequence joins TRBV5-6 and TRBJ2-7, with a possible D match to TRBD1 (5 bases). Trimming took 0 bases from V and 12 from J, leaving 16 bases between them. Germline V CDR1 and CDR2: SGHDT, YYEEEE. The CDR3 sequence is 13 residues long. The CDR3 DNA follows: TGTGCCAGCAGCTTGGGGCAGGGTGGGTCGTGGTACTTC. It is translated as CASSLGQGGSWYF.

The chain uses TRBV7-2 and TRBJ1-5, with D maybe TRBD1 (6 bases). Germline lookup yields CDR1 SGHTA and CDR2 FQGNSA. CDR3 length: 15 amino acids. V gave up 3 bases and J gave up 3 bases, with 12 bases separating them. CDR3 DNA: TGTGCCAGCAGCTTGAACCGGGACAACAATCAGCCCCAGCATTTT. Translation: CASSLNRDNNQPQHF.

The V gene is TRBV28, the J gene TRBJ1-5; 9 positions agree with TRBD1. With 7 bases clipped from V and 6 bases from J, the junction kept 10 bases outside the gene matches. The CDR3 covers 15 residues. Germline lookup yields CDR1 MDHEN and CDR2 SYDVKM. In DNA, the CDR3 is TGTGCCAGCATCACGGAAGGGACAGGGAGTCAGCCCCAGCATTTT. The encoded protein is CASITEGTGSQPQHF.